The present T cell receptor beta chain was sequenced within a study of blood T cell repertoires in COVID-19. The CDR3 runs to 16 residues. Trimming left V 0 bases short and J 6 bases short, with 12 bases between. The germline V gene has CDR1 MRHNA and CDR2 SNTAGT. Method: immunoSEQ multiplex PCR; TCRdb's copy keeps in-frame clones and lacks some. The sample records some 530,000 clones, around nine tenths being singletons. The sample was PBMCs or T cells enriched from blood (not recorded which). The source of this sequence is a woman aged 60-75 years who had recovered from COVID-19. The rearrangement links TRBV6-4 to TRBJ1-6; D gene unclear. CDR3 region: CASSDSGGLGNSPLHF. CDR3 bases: TGTGCCAGCAGTGACTCAGGCGGCTTGGGTAATTCACCCCTCCACTTT.